The rows below give T cell receptor beta chains drawn from one sample of a study of T cells in narcolepsy. Only in-frame clones appear in the TCRdb table, and some are missing; sequencing was by immunoSEQ multiplex PCR. Of about 30,000 clones in the sample, 83% were seen once. What was sequenced was memory (CD45RA-) CD4+ T cells from blood. The receptors here all came from a human donor in good health. CDR3s include the opening cysteine and the closing phenylalanine or tryptophan. D genes are given only for firm matches. Size is omitted from some rows. Given values are once, few, many or a class for expanded clones.

V	J	size	D	CDR3	DNA
TRBV28	TRBJ2-3	NA	NA	CASSDGLAGTDTQYF	TGTGCCAGCAGTGATGGACTCGCGGGCACAGATACGCAGTATTTT
TRBV2	TRBJ1-5	NA	NA	CASSSLDRSQPQHF	TGTGCCAGCAGTTCTCTCGACAGGTCTCAGCCCCAGCATTTT
TRBV28	TRBJ2-2	NA	TRBD1	CASSSPSGQKTGELFF	TGTGCCAGCAGTTCCCCTTCGGGACAGAAGACCGGGGAGCTGTTTTTT
TRBV19	TRBJ1-5	NA	NA	CASQRTAGNSNQPQHF	TGTGCCAGCCAGAGAACGGCAGGGAACAGCAATCAGCCCCAGCATTTT
TRBV25-1	TRBJ1-1	NA	NA	CASRGGTRNTEAFF	TGTGCCAGCAGAGGAGGGACAAGGAACACTGAAGCTTTCTTT
TRBV30	TRBJ2-2	NA	NA	CAWSVGGLNTGELFF	TGTGCCTGGAGTGTAGGAGGGCTTAACACCGGGGAGCTGTTTTTT
TRBV30	TRBJ2-2	NA	TRBD2	CAWRAQRGGGELFF	TGTGCCTGGAGGGCCCAGCGGGGGGGCGGGGAGCTGTTTTTT
TRBV5-1	TRBJ1-1	NA	NA	CASSIGQNTEAFF	TGCGCCAGCAGCATTGGACAGAACACTGAAGCTTTCTTT
TRBV7-2	TRBJ1-1	NA	NA	CASSLADEAFF	TGTGCCAGCAGCTTAGCGGATGAAGCTTTCTTT
TRBV6-4	TRBJ1-2	NA	NA	CASSATGGLGGYTF	TGTGCCAGCAGTGCGACGGGGGGCTTAGGAGGCTACACCTTC
TRBV6-5	TRBJ2-5	NA	NA	CASSYSQGGGTQYF	TGTGCCAGCAGTTACTCGCAGGGGGGCGGGACCCAGTACTTC
TRBV28	TRBJ2-7	NA	TRBD1	CASSSAGTGSYEQYF	TGTGCCAGCAGTTCAGCCGGGACAGGTTCCTACGAGCAGTACTTC
TRBV21-1	TRBJ1-2	NA	NA	CASSSLDPGTGETNYGYTF	TGTGCCAGCAGTAGCTTAGACCCAGGGACAGGGGAGACTAACTATGGCTACACCTTC
TRBV10-3	TRBJ2-3	NA	NA	CAISAGTDTQYF	TGTGCCATCAGTGCCGGCACAGATACGCAGTATTTT
TRBV7-9	TRBJ2-3	NA	TRBD2	CASSLERGPWDTQYF	TGTGCCAGCAGCTTAGAGCGGGGACCGTGGGATACGCAGTATTTT
TRBV5-1	TRBJ1-5	NA	NA	CARTPGARYQPQHF	TGCGCCAGGACCCCAGGGGCAAGGTATCAGCCCCAGCATTTT
TRBV2	TRBJ2-1	NA	NA	CASRGAFTYNEQFF	TGTGCCAGCAGAGGAGCATTTACCTACAATGAGCAGTTCTTC
TRBV27	TRBJ1-1	NA	NA	CASSSGVEPTKAFF	TGTGCCAGCAGTTCGGGGGTAGAGCCGACGAAGGCTTTCTTT
TRBV7-9	TRBJ1-3	NA	TRBD1	CASKRQGASGNTIYF	TGTGCCAGCAAAAGACAGGGGGCTTCTGGAAACACCATATATTTT
TRBV10-3	TRBJ2-7	once	TRBD1	CAISSRDRGPDEQYF	TGTGCCATCAGCAGCCGGGACAGGGGGCCGGACGAGCAGTACTTC
TRBV7-2	TRBJ2-2	NA	NA	CASSLGPTNTGELFF	TGTGCCAGCAGCTTGGGACCGACGAACACCGGGGAGCTGTTTTTT
TRBV13	TRBJ1-2	NA	TRBD1	CASSLAGDRDNYGYTF	TGTGCCAGCAGCTTAGCCGGGGACAGGGATAACTATGGCTACACCTTC
TRBV6-5	TRBJ2-7	once	NA	CASSLGGPYEQYF	TGTGCCAGCAGCCTCGGGGGCCCCTACGAGCAGTACTTC
TRBV2	TRBJ1-5	NA	NA	CASSGGGMPQHF	TGTGCCAGCAGTGGGGGAGGAATGCCCCAGCATTTT
TRBV20-1	TRBJ2-3	few	NA	CSASLASTQYF	TGCAGTGCTAGTCTAGCGAGTACGCAGTATTTT
TRBV7-2	TRBJ2-5	once	NA	CASSLAHGLHQETQYF	TGTGCCAGCAGCTTAGCGCACGGACTACACCAAGAGACCCAGTACTTC
TRBV27	TRBJ1-2	NA	TRBD1	CASSPMPKTGDNYGYTF	TGTGCCAGCAGTCCTATGCCTAAGACAGGGGATAACTATGGCTACACCTTC
TRBV19	TRBJ1-5	NA	TRBD1	CASSRETGGVSNQPQHF	TGTGCCAGTAGTCGTGAGACAGGGGGCGTGAGCAATCAGCCCCAGCATTTT
TRBV6-5	TRBJ1-2	NA	NA	CASSWAGSNYGYTF	TGTGCCAGCAGTTGGGCAGGGAGTAACTATGGCTACACCTTC
TRBV14	TRBJ1-1	once	NA	CASSQVKRGPGTEAFF	TGTGCCAGCAGCCAAGTCAAACGGGGGCCGGGCACTGAAGCTTTCTTT
TRBV27	TRBJ1-2	NA	TRBD1	CASSLSAGDRVNYGYTF	TGTGCCAGCAGTTTATCTGCCGGGGACAGGGTTAACTATGGCTACACCTTC
TRBV7-9	TRBJ1-4	NA	NA	CASSFYSTNEKLFF	TGTGCCAGCAGCTTTTACTCAACTAATGAAAAACTGTTTTTT
TRBV7-9	TRBJ1-2	once	TRBD1	CASSPGQGAYGYTF	TGTGCCAGCAGTCCGGGACAGGGGGCCTATGGCTACACCTTC
TRBV20-1	TRBJ2-5	few	NA	CSARDRAGLNF	TGCAGTGCTAGAGATCGGGCGGGCCTAAACTTC
TRBV7-8	TRBJ1-4	NA	NA	CASSLTGIWGNEKLFF	TGTGCCAGCAGCCTTACAGGGATTTGGGGTAATGAAAAACTGTTTTTT
TRBV10-2	TRBJ2-2	NA	NA	CASSVTQGVGSNTGELFF	TGCGCCAGCAGTGTAACCCAAGGAGTCGGGAGTAACACCGGGGAGCTGTTTTTT
TRBV14	TRBJ1-2	NA	NA	CASSQIRDYGYTF	TGTGCCAGCAGCCAGATCCGGGACTATGGCTACACCTTC
TRBV7-2	TRBJ1-4	NA	NA	CASSFQAHYNEKLFF	TGTGCCAGCAGCTTCCAGGCACATTACAATGAAAAACTGTTTTTT
TRBV23-1	TRBJ1-6	once	TRBD1	CASSQGTGGIHYNSPLHF	TGCGCCAGCAGTCAAGGGACAGGGGGCATTCATTATAATTCACCCCTCCACTTT
TRBV11-2	TRBJ1-6	NA	NA	CASSLHRGTNSPLHF	TGTGCCAGCAGCTTACACCGGGGTACGAATTCACCCCTCCACTTT
TRBV11-3	TRBJ2-2	NA	TRBD1	CASSSRKDRGSGELFF	TGTGCCAGCAGCTCAAGGAAGGACAGGGGATCCGGGGAGCTGTTTTTT
TRBV11-2	TRBJ2-2	NA	TRBD2	CASSSSGADTGELFF	TGTGCCAGCAGCTCGAGCGGGGCGGACACCGGGGAGCTGTTTTTT
TRBV15	TRBJ1-5	NA	NA	CATSRDEGGAYQPQHF	TGTGCCACCAGCAGAGATGAGGGCGGGGCATATCAGCCCCAGCATTTT
TRBV28	TRBJ1-5	few	NA	CASSLSGPNQPQHF	TGTGCCAGCAGCCTCTCCGGGCCTAATCAGCCCCAGCATTTT
TRBV7-2	TRBJ2-1	NA	TRBD2	CASSSLAGKFF	TGTGCCAGCAGCTCACTAGCGGGGAAGTTCTTC
TRBV9	TRBJ2-1	NA	TRBD2	CASSVALSSPGRGGLGSYNEQFF	TGTGCCAGCAGCGTAGCTCTCTCGTCACCCGGGCGGGGGGGCCTCGGCTCCTACAATGAGCAGTTCTTC
TRBV19	TRBJ1-4	NA	NA	CASSIQRATNEKLFF	TGTGCCAGTAGTATACAGCGGGCAACTAATGAAAAACTGTTTTTT
TRBV7-2	TRBJ2-5	NA	NA	CASSLGGWETQYF	TGTGCCAGCAGCTTAGGGGGTTGGGAGACCCAGTACTTC
TRBV4-1	TRBJ1-1	once	NA	CASSQVKSGPHAEAFF	TGCGCCAGCAGCCAAGTGAAGAGTGGCCCACACGCTGAAGCTTTCTTT
TRBV30	TRBJ1-1	NA	TRBD1	CAGRTGYTEAFF	TGTGCCGGAAGGACAGGGTACACTGAAGCTTTCTTT